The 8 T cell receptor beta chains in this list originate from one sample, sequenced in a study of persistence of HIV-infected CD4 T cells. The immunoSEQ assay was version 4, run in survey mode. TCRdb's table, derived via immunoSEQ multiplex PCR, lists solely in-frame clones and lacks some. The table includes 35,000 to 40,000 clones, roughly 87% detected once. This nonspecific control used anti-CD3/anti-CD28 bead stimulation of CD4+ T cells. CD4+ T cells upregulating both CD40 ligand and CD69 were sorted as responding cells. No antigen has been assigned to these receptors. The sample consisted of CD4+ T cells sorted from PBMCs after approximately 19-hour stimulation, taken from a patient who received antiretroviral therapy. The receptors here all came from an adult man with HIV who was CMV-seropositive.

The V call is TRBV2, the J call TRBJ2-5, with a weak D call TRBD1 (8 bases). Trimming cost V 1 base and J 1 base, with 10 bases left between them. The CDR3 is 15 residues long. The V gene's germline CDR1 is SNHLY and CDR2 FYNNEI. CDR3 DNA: TGTGCCAGCAGTGAAGACAGGGGGGGCCAAGAGACCCAGTACTTC. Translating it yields CASSEDRGGQETQYF.

Written as DNA, the CDR3 is TGTGCCAGCAGCTTAGGGGGCGGCTACAATGAGCAGTTCTTC. Translation gives CASSLGGGYNEQFF. The gene calls are TRBV7-2 and TRBJ2-1, with TRBD1 as a possible D gene (5 bases). The CDR3 spans 14 residues. The germline V and J ends were trimmed by 1 base and 3 bases, with 7 bases remaining between them. The germline CDR1 and CDR2 sequences are SGHTA and FQGNSA.

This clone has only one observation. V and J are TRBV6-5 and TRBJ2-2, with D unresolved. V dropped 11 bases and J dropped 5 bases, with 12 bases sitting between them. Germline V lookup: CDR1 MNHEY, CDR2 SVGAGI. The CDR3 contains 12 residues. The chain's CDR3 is CAGDKGTGELFF. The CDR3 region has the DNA TGTGCCGGAGATAAGGGAACCGGGGAGCTGTTTTTT.

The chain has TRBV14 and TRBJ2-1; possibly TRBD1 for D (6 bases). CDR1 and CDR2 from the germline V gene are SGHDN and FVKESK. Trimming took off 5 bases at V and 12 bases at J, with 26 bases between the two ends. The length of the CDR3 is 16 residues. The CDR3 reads CASSYKQGVRVFGQFF. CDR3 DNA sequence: TGTGCCAGCAGCTATAAACAGGGTGTTAGGGTCTTTGGGCAGTTCTTC.

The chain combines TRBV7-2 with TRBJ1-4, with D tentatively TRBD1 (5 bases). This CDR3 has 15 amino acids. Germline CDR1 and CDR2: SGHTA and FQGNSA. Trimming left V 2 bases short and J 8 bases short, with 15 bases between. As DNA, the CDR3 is TGTGCCAGCAGCTTAATGAGAGGGGAGACAGAAAAACTGTTTTTT. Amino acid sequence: CASSLMRGETEKLFF.

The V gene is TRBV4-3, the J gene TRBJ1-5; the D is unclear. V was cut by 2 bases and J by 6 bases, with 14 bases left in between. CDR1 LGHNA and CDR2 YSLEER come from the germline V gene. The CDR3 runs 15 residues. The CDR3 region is CASSQNGGKGQPQHF. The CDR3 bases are TGCGCCAGCAGCCAAAATGGCGGGAAGGGTCAGCCCCAGCATTTT.

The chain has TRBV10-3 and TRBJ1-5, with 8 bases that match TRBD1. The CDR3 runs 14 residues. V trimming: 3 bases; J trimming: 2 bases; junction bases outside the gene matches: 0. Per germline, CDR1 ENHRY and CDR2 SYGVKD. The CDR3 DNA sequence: TGTGCCATCAGTGAACAGGGGGGCAATCAGCCCCAGCATTTT. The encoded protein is CAISEQGGNQPQHF.

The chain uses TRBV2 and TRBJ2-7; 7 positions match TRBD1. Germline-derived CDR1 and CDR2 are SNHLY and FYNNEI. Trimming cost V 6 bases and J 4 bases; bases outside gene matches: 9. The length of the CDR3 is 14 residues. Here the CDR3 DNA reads TGTGCCAGCAGACTTGACAGGGAACAGTACGAGCAGTACTTC. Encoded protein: CASRLDREQYEQYF.